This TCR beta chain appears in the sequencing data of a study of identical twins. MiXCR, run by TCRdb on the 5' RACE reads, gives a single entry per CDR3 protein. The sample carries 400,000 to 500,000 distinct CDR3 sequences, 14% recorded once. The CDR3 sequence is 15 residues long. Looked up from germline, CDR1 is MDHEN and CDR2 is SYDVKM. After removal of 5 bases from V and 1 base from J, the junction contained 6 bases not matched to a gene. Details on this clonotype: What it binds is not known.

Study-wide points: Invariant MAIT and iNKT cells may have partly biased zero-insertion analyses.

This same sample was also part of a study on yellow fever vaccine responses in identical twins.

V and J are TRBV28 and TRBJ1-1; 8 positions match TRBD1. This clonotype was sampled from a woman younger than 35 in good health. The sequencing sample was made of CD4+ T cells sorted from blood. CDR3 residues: CASSLRTGKNTEAFF. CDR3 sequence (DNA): TGTGCCAGCAGTCTCCGGACAGGGAAGAACACTGAAGCTTTCTTT.